The T cell receptor (beta chain) described here comes from a study of low-dose radiotherapy and immunotherapy resistance in tumors. Across the whole study: For Cohort 1, fractions of 0.5 Gy were given every 2 weeks, reaching 6.5 Gy overall.

The CDR3 runs 15 residues. The V gene's germline CDR1 is SGHNT and CDR2 YYREEE (reference sequence). Trimming took 8 bases from V and 4 from J; bases not matched to a gene: 12. The time point is: after trial treatment. Treatment noted: LDRT plus nivolumab, ipilimumab, low-dose cyclophosphamide and aspirin (RACIN trial). Every donor was treated with nivolumab, ipilimumab, aspirin, low-dose cyclophosphamide and also low-dose radiotherapy. Primers used for first-strand cDNA, a TRAV- and TRBV-specific set, covered both alpha and beta chains. Using a constant-region primer together with a V-primer adapter, TCRs were subjected to around 20 PCR cycles of amplification. Via MiXCR, TCRdb re-called the reads, giving one row per CDR3 protein. The repertoire holds more than 90,000 distinct CDR3 sequences, with about 20% as singletons. This clonotype showed up many times.

The origin of this receptor is a male donor with prostate cancer. The gene calls are TRBV5-4 and TRBJ2-3; 8 bases agree with TRBD2. The input for sequencing was PBMCs, taken after low-dose radiotherapy plus immunotherapy. The CDR3, as DNA: TGTGCCAGTATACCGGGGGGGCCTTCCCCAGATACGCAGTATTTT. As protein: CASIPGGPSPDTQYF.